Listed below are T cell receptor beta chains from one sample, sequenced in a study of T cell repertoires in cytomegalovirus infection. One entry per CDR3 protein results from TCRdb running MiXCR on the reads. The repertoire includes around 130,000 distinct CDR3 sequences, roughly 9% of them detected once, and about 9.5% sits in the top ten. The sample consisted of PBMCs. The source is a human donor in good health (CMV status not recorded). Some clones in this sample may be carry-over from other donors' samples. Both conserved end residues are part of each CDR3. The order of the fields is D gene, J gene, clone size, V gene, CDR3 protein, CDR3 DNA. D genes are given only for firm matches. A clone size is listed for some rows: how often the clone was seen (once, few, many), or a class if it is expanded.

>TRBD2|TRBJ2-5|many|TRBV28
CASSLQRGQTQYF
TGTGCCAGCAGTCTCCAGCGGGGGCAGACCCAGTACTTC
>TRBD1|TRBJ1-2|many|TRBV28
CASSSTGGANYGYTF
TGTGCCAGCAGTTCGACAGGGGGCGCGAACTATGGCTACACCTTC
>-|TRBJ1-5|few|TRBV20-1
CSAREGGQPQHF
TGCAGTGCTAGAGAGGGTGGTCAGCCCCAGCATTTT
>-|TRBJ1-2|many|TRBV3-1
CASSQDEPDGYTF
TGTGCCAGCAGCCAAGATGAACCCGATGGCTACACCTTC
>-|TRBJ1-2|many|TRBV4-1
CASSQVDNYGYTF
TGCGCCAGCAGCCAAGTAGACAACTATGGCTACACCTTC
>TRBD1|TRBJ1-2|-|TRBV29-1
CSVDGTGLYGYTF
TGCAGCGTTGACGGGACAGGGCTCTATGGCTACACCTTC
>TRBD1|TRBJ1-3|-|TRBV5-1
CATPGDRLSGNTIYF
TGCGCCACGCCGGGGGACAGGCTTTCTGGAAACACTATATATTTT
>-|TRBJ1-5|many|TRBV28
CASSFGQRNQPQHF
TGTGCCAGCAGTTTTGGGCAGCGCAATCAGCCCCAGCATTTT
>-|TRBJ2-1|many|TRBV7-2
CASSHGAGRSYNEQFF
TGTGCCAGCAGCCATGGGGCGGGCCGCTCCTACAATGAGCAGTTCTTC
>TRBD1|TRBJ2-4|-|TRBV6-5
CASSKARQGENIQYF
TGTGCCAGCAGTAAAGCCAGACAGGGGGAAAACATTCAGTACTTC
>-|TRBJ1-2|many|TRBV29-1
CSVEVRYGYTF
TGCAGCGTTGAAGTCCGGTATGGCTACACCTTC
>TRBD1|TRBJ2-3|-|TRBV15
CATSRGWFPLGQAPDTQYF
TGTGCCACCAGCAGAGGATGGTTTCCCCTTGGACAGGCCCCAGATACGCAGTATTTT
>-|TRBJ1-6|many|TRBV9
CASSATGVDSPLHF
TGTGCCAGCAGCGCGACCGGGGTCGATTCACCCCTCCACTTT
>TRBD2|TRBJ2-1|many|TRBV7-3
CASSFYSGAFNEQFF
TGTGCCAGCAGCTTCTATAGCGGGGCCTTCAATGAGCAGTTCTTC
>TRBD1|TRBJ2-1|-|TRBV6-5
CASSPRDRIYNEQLF
TGTGCCAGCAGTCCCCGGGACAGAATTTACAATGAGCAGTTATTC
>-|TRBJ2-7|many|TRBV20-1
CSASRSGTNSYEQYF
TGCAGTGCCTCCCGGAGTGGCACCAATTCCTACGAGCAGTACTTC
>-|TRBJ2-1|few|TRBV27
CASSLPTGGGRNEQFF
TGTGCCAGCAGTTTACCCACTGGAGGTGGAAGGAATGAGCAGTTCTTC
>-|TRBJ2-5|-|TRBV29-1
CSVGGRDLGGETQYF
TGCAGCGTCGGAGGCCGGGACCTAGGTGGAGAGACCCAGTACTTC
>-|TRBJ2-1|many|TRBV5-5
CASSFDYNEQFF
TGTGCCAGCAGCTTTGATTACAATGAGCAGTTCTTC
>TRBD2|TRBJ2-1|many|TRBV5-6
CASSTPPAGALNEQFF
TGTGCCAGCAGCACCCCCCCAGCGGGGGCCTTAAATGAGCAGTTCTTC
>TRBD1|TRBJ2-7|many|TRBV6-6
CASSRTGVYEQYF
TGTGCCAGCAGTCGGACAGGGGTGTACGAGCAGTACTTC
>-|TRBJ1-1|many|TRBV2
CASSEYGTVRTEAFF
TGTGCCAGCAGTGAATACGGGACGGTGAGGACTGAAGCTTTCTTT
>-|TRBJ2-5|few|TRBV5-1
CASSKDRSQETQYF
TGCGCCAGCAGCAAGGACAGAAGTCAAGAGACCCAGTACTTC
>TRBD1|TRBJ2-7|-|TRBV15
CATSPEQQGLLGEQYF
TGTGCCACCAGCCCTGAACAACAGGGGCTCCTAGGAGAGCAGTACTTC
>-|TRBJ2-3|many|TRBV19
CASSMGLPDTQYF
TGTGCCAGTAGTATGGGACTTCCAGATACGCAGTATTTT
>-|TRBJ1-2|few|TRBV2
CASSVGPNYGYTF
TGTGCCAGCAGTGTAGGGCCTAACTATGGCTACACCTTC
>TRBD1|TRBJ2-3|many|TRBV2
CASVDRGPSDTQYF
TGTGCCAGCGTGGACAGGGGGCCCTCAGATACGCAGTATTTT
>-|TRBJ2-1|many|TRBV5-4
CASSPESTATYNEQFF
TGTGCCAGCAGCCCTGAGTCCACAGCTACCTACAATGAGCAGTTCTTC
>-|TRBJ2-5|-|TRBV19
CASSPLGVTGETQYF
TGTGCCAGTAGCCCGCTCGGGGTGACGGGGGAGACCCAGTACTTC
>-|TRBJ1-5|many|TRBV28
CASSPISGPQHF
TGTGCCAGCAGTCCAATAAGTGGGCCCCAGCATTTT
>-|TRBJ2-2|many|TRBV6-2/TRBV6-3
CASRRGANTGELFF
TGTGCCAGCAGGCGAGGAGCGAACACCGGGGAGCTGTTTTTT
>TRBD2|TRBJ2-5|many|TRBV7-3
CASSLTGTRAETQYF
TGTGCCAGCAGCTTAACGGGGACTAGAGCCGAGACCCAGTACTTC
>-|TRBJ1-1|-|TRBV15
CATSRDRGVRENTEAFF
TGTGCCACCAGCAGAGATCGGGGCGTGAGGGAGAACACTGAAGCTTTCTTT
>-|TRBJ2-7|many|TRBV20-1
CSARQGAEQYF
TGCAGTGCTAGACAGGGAGCCGAGCAGTACTTC
>-|TRBJ1-1|few|TRBV29-1
CSVGPWGTEAFF
TGCAGCGTCGGGCCCTGGGGCACTGAAGCTTTCTTT
>-|TRBJ2-4|few|TRBV6-5
CASSYGQAASKNIQYF
TGTGCCAGCAGTTACGGCCAGGCTGCTTCCAAAAACATTCAGTACTTC
>-|TRBJ1-1|many|TRBV6-5
CASSYRRGLGTEAFF
TGTGCCAGCAGCTACAGAAGGGGCCTAGGCACTGAAGCTTTCTTT
>-|TRBJ1-5|many|TRBV7-8
CASSWINQPQHF
TGTGCCAGCAGCTGGATAAATCAGCCCCAGCATTTT
>-|TRBJ1-6|-|TRBV20-1
CNLRNGNSPLHF
TGCAATTTGAGAAATGGCAATTCACCCCTCCACTTT
>-|TRBJ1-1|few|TRBV28
CASSLLAGGATEAFF
TGTGCCAGCAGTTTATTGGCAGGCGGGGCCACTGAAGCTTTCTTT
>-|TRBJ1-2|-|TRBV20-1
CSVRSLRGYTF
TGCAGTGTGAGGAGTCTACGGGGCTACACCTTC
>-|TRBJ1-1|many|TRBV10-3
CAINPGGGTTEAFF
TGTGCCATCAACCCGGGGGGGGGGACCACTGAAGCTTTCTTT
>-|TRBJ2-1|many|TRBV6-5
CASSSRSEQFF
TGTGCCAGCAGCTCCCGTAGTGAGCAGTTCTTC
>-|TRBJ1-1|-|TRBV5-6
CASSKGPTRTEAFF
TGTGCCAGCAGCAAGGGTCCAACTAGGACTGAAGCTTTCTTT
>-|TRBJ1-1|many|TRBV28
CASSFSRTEAFF
TGTGCCAGCAGTTTTTCGCGTACTGAAGCTTTCTTT
>-|TRBJ2-5|many|TRBV25-1
CASSDWTAQETQYF
TGTGCCAGCAGTGACTGGACCGCTCAAGAGACCCAGTACTTC
>TRBD1|TRBJ1-6|many|TRBV3-1
CASSQDGTGSSPLHF
TGTGCCAGCAGCCAAGATGGGACAGGCAGTTCACCCCTCCACTTT
>-|TRBJ2-1|many|TRBV7-2
CASSGQPGFEQFF
TGTGCCAGCAGCGGACAGCCCGGGTTTGAGCAGTTCTTC
>-|TRBJ2-1|many|TRBV27
CASSSGVPLSYNEQFF
TGTGCCAGCAGCTCTGGGGTACCCCTCTCCTACAATGAGCAGTTCTTC
>-|TRBJ1-1|few|TRBV2
CASSESGPSEAFF
TGTGCCAGCAGTGAGTCTGGTCCTTCTGAAGCTTTCTTT
>TRBD1|TRBJ2-1|many|TRBV6-1
CASTQSGTGGEQFF
TGTGCCAGCACCCAATCCGGGACAGGGGGTGAGCAGTTCTTC
>TRBD1|TRBJ2-1|many|TRBV19
CASSRDSWYNEQFF
TGTGCCAGTAGTCGGGACAGCTGGTACAATGAGCAGTTCTTC
>TRBD2|TRBJ2-1|many|TRBV28
CASSPPGTSGRGEQFF
TGTGCCAGCAGTCCCCCCGGGACTAGCGGGAGGGGTGAGCAGTTCTTC